This TCR beta chain appears in the sequencing data of a study of radiation and T cells in renal cell carcinoma. General observations from the study: Without pretreatment biopsies, baseline tumor clonotype presence was undetermined. Top tumor clonotypes rose in blood 2 weeks post-radiation, then contracted.

After removal of 4 bases from V and 7 bases from J, the junction contained 10 bases not matched to a gene. The CDR3 has 16 amino acids. Germline V gene data show CDR1 as SGDLS and CDR2 as YYNGEE. As for time point: blood 2 weeks post-SBRT. Treatment defined: 15 Gy SBRT to primary tumor, nephrectomy 4 weeks later. After SBRT, blood was collected at 2 and 4 weeks, plus baseline. The patient's renal cell carcinoma had clear cell pathology. Of note for this clone: Its matching antigen is unknown.

TCRdb's table, derived via immunoSEQ multiplex PCR, lists solely in-frame clones and lacks some. The profile covers around 120,000 clones, with over 75% appearing a single time and 1.5% to 2% taken by the ten largest. Sequenced here: blood, sampled from a patient whose treatment included radiotherapy and nephrectomy. This TCR derives from a woman in her sixties with renal cell carcinoma. The gene calls are TRBV9 and TRBJ2-2, with 10 bases identical to TRBD1. The CDR3 DNA follows: TGTGCCAGCAGCTCTCGGGGACAGGGGTGGTTCGGGGAGCTGTTTTTT. Protein sequence: CASSSRGQGWFGELFF.